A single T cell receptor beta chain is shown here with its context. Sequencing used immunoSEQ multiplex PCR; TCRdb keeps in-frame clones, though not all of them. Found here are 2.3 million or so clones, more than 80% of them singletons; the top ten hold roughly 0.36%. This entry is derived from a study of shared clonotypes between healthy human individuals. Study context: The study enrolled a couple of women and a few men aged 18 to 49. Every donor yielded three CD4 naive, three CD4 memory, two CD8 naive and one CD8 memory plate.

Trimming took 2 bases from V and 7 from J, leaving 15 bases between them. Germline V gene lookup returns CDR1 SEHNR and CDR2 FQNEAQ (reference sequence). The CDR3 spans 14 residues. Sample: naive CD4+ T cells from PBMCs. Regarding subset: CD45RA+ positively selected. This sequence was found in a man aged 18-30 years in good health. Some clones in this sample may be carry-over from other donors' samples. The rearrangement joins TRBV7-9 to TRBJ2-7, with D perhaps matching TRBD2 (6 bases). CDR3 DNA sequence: TGTGCCAGCAGCTTATGGCAGGTCCGGGGGGAGCAGTACTTC. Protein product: CASSLWQVRGEQYF. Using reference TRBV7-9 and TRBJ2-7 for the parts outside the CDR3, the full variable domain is DTGVSQNPRHKITKRGQNVTFRCDPISEHNRLYWYRQTLGQGPEFLTYFQNEAQLEKSRLLSDRFSAERPKGSFSTLEIQRTEQGDSAMYLCASSLWQVRGEQYFGPGTRLTVT.